A single sample gave rise to the 13 T cell receptor beta chains below, sequenced in a study of cytomegalovirus exposure and HLA in healthy donors. PCR amplification relied on 60 Vbeta primers (plus 13 Jbeta primers). Assay: immunoSEQ multiplex PCR; the TCRdb copy retains only in-frame clones and omits some. The sample lists 45,000 to 65,000 clones; 72% were seen once. Source material: PBMCs. These receptors were collected from a woman between 45 and 65 years old in good health and CMV-seropositive.

This clone was seen once. This chain links TRBV4-2 with TRBJ1-2; the D gene is possibly TRBD1 (5 bases). The CDR3 is made up of 14 amino acids. From germline, CDR1 is LGHNA and CDR2 YNFKEQ. V shed 0 bases and J shed 6 bases, with 11 bases lying between them. DNA for the CDR3: TGTGCCAGCAGCCAAGAGTGGGGAGGGGATGGCTACACCTTC. It specifies CASSQEWGGDGYTF.

This rearrangement joins TRBV29-1 to TRBJ2-1, with TRBD2 identical over 10 bases. The germline gives CDR1 SQVTM, CDR2 ANQGSEA. The CDR3 loop spans 14 amino acids. The trim removed 7 bases at V and 9 bases at J, leaving 12 bases unmatched. CDR3 bases: TGCAGCGCTGGGGCAGCGGGGGGGCTCGGTGAGCAGTTCTTC. It specifies CSAGAAGGLGEQFF.

CDR3 protein: CASSLPGRDTIYF. The DNA of the CDR3 is TGTGCCAGCAGCCTCCCCGGTCGAGACACCATATATTTT. The chain has TRBV7-2 and TRBJ1-3; D not certain. The CDR3 extends over 13 amino acids. Trimming removed 5 bases at V and 8 bases at J, with 13 bases between. Per the germline V gene, CDR1 is SGHTA and CDR2 is FQGNSA.

CDR3 DNA sequence: TGTGCCAGCAGCGTAGACGCGGGGATCCGAGAGACCCAGTACTTC. This codes for CASSVDAGIRETQYF. V and J are TRBV9 and TRBJ2-5; D perhaps matches TRBD2 (6 bases). Germline-derived CDR1 and CDR2 are SGDLS and YYNGEE. The germline V and J ends were trimmed by 0 bases and 4 bases, with 13 bases remaining between them. The CDR3 has 15 residues.

The CDR3 region is CASSPQLGEETQYF. For the CDR3, the DNA is TGTGCCAGCTCACCACAGCTAGGGGAAGAGACCCAGTACTTC. The chain joins TRBV18 to TRBJ2-5; D is possibly TRBD1 (5 bases). V was trimmed by 1 base and J by 3 bases, leaving 9 bases between them. The CDR3 spans 14 residues. Germline-derived CDR1 and CDR2 are KGHSH and LQKENI.

The chain links TRBV9 to TRBJ2-7, with 8 bases aligning to TRBD2. The germline V gene has CDR1 SGDLS and CDR2 YYNGEE. This CDR3 comprises 15 residues. With V trimmed by 0 bases and J by 0 bases, 2 bases remained unmatched. The CDR3 DNA reads as TGTGCCAGCAGCGTAGGGAGCGGGAGCTCCTACGAGCAGTACTTC. Translating gives CASSVGSGSSYEQYF.

This clone was detected only a few times. The genes are TRBV4-1 and TRBJ1-2; D is unclear. This CDR3 is 16 amino acids long. Deletions cut 0 bases from V and 0 bases from J, with 11 bases between. Germline V gene lookup returns CDR1 MGHRA and CDR2 YSYEKL. CDR3 sequence: CASSQEASPPNYGYTF. CDR3 nucleotide sequence: TGCGCCAGCAGCCAAGAGGCCTCTCCCCCTAACTATGGCTACACCTTC.

The rearrangement uses TRBV28 and TRBJ1-2, with a weak D call TRBD1 (6 bases). Trimming removed 6 bases from V and 7 bases from J, with 15 bases in between. Germline CDR1 and CDR2: MDHEN and SYDVKM. This CDR3 spans 13 amino acids. The DNA of the CDR3 is TGTGCCAGCAGCTCGGACAGCTTCTCTGGCTACACCTTC. Its translation: CASSSDSFSGYTF.

This chain uses TRBV29-1 with TRBJ2-3; TRBD2 agrees at 8 bases. This CDR3 spans 13 amino acids. From germline, CDR1 is SQVTM and CDR2 ANQGSEA. With V trimmed by 7 bases and J by 6 bases, 9 bases remained unmatched. Written as DNA, the CDR3 is TGCAGCGCTACTCGGGGGGGCAAGGATACGCAGTATTTT. This encodes CSATRGGKDTQYF.

This chain links TRBV29-1 with TRBJ2-7; 12 bases align to TRBD2. CDR3 length: 14 amino acids. Germline V gives CDR1 SQVTM, CDR2 ANQGSEA. After removal of 8 bases from V and 0 bases from J, the junction contained 5 bases not matched to a gene. CDR3 in DNA: TGCAGCATAACTAGCGGGAGGAACTCCTACGAGCAGTACTTC. This codes for CSITSGRNSYEQYF.

V gene TRBV7-2 combines with J gene TRBJ2-7, with TRBD1 matching 7 bases. Germline-derived CDR1 and CDR2 are SGHTA and FQGNSA. This CDR3 has 15 amino acids. Trimming took 2 bases from V and 7 from J; bases not matched to a gene: 11. CDR3 protein: CASSLRGPLRVEQYF. Written as DNA, the CDR3 is TGTGCCAGCAGCTTAAGGGGGCCTCTCAGGGTAGAGCAGTACTTC.

This clone occurred a few times. The CDR3 region has the DNA TGTGCCAGCAGCCTCGGACGTCCCCCGGGGGAGCAGTACTTC. Translating it yields CASSLGRPPGEQYF. This chain connects TRBV7-9 to TRBJ2-7; weak D call: TRBD2 (5 bases). Trimming pared 5 bases from V and 7 bases from J, leaving 18 bases between. The CDR3 totals 14 residues. Per the germline V gene, CDR1 is SEHNR and CDR2 is FQNEAQ (reference sequence).

The CDR3 loop reads CASSTQGDKNTEAFF. CDR3 in DNA: TGTGCCAGCAGTACCCAAGGGGACAAGAACACTGAAGCTTTCTTT. The chain employs TRBV25-1 and TRBJ1-1; weak D call: TRBD1 (6 bases). This CDR3 has 15 amino acids. Germline V CDR1 and CDR2: MGHDK, SYGVNS. V lost 5 bases to trimming and J lost 1 base, with 14 bases between them.